This record looks at one T cell receptor beta chain sequence and its context. The CDR3 runs 15 residues. Trimming took off 0 bases at V and 0 bases at J, with 8 bases between the two ends. The V gene's germline CDR1 is SGHRS and CDR2 YFSETQ. The data were obtained in a study of blood T cell repertoires in COVID-19. The table came from immunoSEQ multiplex PCR; TCRdb's copy has only in-frame clones and leaves some out. The sample yields 250,000 or so clones, 75% to 90% seen once. This clonotype originated in a woman between 35 and 50 years old who had recovered from COVID-19. This rearrangement joins TRBV5-1 to TRBJ2-3; D remains unclear. Sample: peripheral blood. DNA for the CDR3: TGCGCCAGCAGCTTGGATGGCAGAAGCACAGATACGCAGTATTTT. It specifies CASSLDGRSTDTQYF.